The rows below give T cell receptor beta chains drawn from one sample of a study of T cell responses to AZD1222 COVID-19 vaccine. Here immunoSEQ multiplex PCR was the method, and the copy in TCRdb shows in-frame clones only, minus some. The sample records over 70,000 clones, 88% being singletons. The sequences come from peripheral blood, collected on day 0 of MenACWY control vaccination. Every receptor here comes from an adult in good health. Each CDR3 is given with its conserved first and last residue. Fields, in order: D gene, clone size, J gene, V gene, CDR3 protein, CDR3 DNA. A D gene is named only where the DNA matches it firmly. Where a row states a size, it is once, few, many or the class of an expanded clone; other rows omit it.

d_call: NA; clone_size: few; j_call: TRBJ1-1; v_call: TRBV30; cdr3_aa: CAWSSDSLRLGTEAFF; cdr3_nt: TGTGCCTGGAGTTCCGACTCGCTGAGGTTGGGGACTGAAGCTTTCTTT
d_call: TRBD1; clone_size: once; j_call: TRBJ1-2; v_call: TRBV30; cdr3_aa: CAWSFRGFGYTF; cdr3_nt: TGTGCCTGGTCTTTCAGGGGGTTTGGCTACACCTTC
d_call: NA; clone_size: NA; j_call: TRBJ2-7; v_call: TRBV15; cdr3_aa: CATSREALGSVTYEQYF; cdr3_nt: TGTGCCACCAGCAGAGAAGCCCTTGGCAGTGTGACCTACGAGCAGTACTTC
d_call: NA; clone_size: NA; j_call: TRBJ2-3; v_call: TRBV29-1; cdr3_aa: CSVFFGSTDTQYF; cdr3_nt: TGCAGCGTTTTCTTTGGTAGCACAGATACGCAGTATTTT
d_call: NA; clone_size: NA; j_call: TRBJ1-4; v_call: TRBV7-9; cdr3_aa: CASSFYRLDSEKLFF; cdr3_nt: TGTGCCAGCAGCTTTTACCGCCTTGATAGTGAAAAACTGTTTTTT
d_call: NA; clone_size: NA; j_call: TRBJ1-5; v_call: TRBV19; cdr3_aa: CASSPWADQPQHF; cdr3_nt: TGTGCCAGTAGTCCCTGGGCGGATCAGCCCCAGCATTTT
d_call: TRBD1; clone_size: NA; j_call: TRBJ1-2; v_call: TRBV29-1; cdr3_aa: CSVTTGGYDGYTF; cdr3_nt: TGCAGCGTCACAACAGGGGGCTATGATGGCTACACCTTC
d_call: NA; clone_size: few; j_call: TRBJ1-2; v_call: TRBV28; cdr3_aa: CASSALNPGIGYTF; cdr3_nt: TGTGCCAGTTCCGCCCTGAACCCAGGGATTGGCTACACCTTC
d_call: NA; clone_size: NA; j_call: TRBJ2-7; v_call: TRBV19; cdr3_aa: CASNGGRLYEQYF; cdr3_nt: TGTGCCAGTAACGGGGGGCGCCTCTACGAGCAGTACTTC
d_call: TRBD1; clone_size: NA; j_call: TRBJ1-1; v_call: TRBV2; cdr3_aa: CASSDGTGGAAEAFF; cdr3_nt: TGTGCCAGCAGTGACGGGACAGGAGGGGCGGCTGAAGCTTTCTTT
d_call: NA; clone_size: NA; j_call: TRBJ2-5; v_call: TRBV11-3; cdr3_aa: CASSLREGPQYF; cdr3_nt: TGTGCCAGCAGCTTAAGGGAAGGGCCCCAGTACTTC
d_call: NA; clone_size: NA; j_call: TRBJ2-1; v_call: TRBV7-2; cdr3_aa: CASSPPWRNNEQFF; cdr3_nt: TGTGCCAGCAGCCCCCCTTGGAGAAACAATGAGCAGTTCTTC
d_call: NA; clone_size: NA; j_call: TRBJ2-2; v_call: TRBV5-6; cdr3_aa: CASSTLLQGQNTGELFF; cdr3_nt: TGTGCCAGCTCCACACTTTTACAGGGACAGAACACCGGGGAGCTGTTTTTT
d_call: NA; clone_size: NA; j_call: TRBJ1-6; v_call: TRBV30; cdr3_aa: CAWSTRHSPLHF; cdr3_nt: TGTGCCTGGAGTACCCGCCATTCACCCCTCCACTTT
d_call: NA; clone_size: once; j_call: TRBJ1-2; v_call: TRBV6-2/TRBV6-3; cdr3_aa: CASSYSRGGYTF; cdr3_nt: TGTGCCAGCAGTTACTCGAGAGGGGGCTACACCTTC
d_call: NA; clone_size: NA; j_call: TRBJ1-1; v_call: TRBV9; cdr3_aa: CASSVDAGVGTEAFF; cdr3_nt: TGTGCCAGCAGCGTAGATGCAGGGGTGGGCACTGAAGCTTTCTTT
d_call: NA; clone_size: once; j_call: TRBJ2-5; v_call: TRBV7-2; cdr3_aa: CASSLEGRLPYF; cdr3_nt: TGTGCCAGCAGCTTAGAGGGCAGGCTACCATACTTC
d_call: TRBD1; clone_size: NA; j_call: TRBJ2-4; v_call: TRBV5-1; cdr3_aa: CASSERTGVTSAKNIQYF; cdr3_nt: TGCGCCAGCAGCGAAAGGACAGGGGTTACCTCTGCCAAAAACATTCAGTACTTC
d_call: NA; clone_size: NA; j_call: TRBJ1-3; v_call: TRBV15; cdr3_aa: CATSPPSKPGNTIYF; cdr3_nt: TGTGCCACCAGCCCTCCCAGTAAGCCTGGAAACACCATATATTTT
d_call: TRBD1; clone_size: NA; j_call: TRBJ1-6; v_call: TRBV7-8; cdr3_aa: CASSPGQANSPLHF; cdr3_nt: TGTGCCAGCAGCCCGGGACAGGCCAATTCACCCCTCCACTTT
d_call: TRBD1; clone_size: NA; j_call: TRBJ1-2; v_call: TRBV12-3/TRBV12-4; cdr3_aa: CASSFDRVEGYTF; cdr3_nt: TGTGCCAGCAGTTTCGACAGGGTAGAGGGCTACACCTTC
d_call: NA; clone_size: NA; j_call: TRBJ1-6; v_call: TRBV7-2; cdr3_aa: CASRRDADNSPLHF; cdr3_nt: TGTGCCAGTCGCCGGGACGCCGACAATTCACCCCTCCACTTT
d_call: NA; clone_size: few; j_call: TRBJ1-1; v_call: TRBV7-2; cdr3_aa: CASSFPGGSSEAFF; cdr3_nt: TGTGCCAGCAGCTTCCCCGGGGGCTCGTCTGAAGCTTTCTTT
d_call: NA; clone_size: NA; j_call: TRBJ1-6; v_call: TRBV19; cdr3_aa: CASRRDEDSSYNSPLHF; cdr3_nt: TGTGCCAGTAGGAGGGACGAAGACAGCTCCTATAATTCACCCCTCCACTTT
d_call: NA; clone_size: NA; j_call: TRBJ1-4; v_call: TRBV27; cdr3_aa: CASSLTATNEKLFF; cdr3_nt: TGTGCCAGCAGTTTGACAGCAACTAATGAAAAACTGTTTTTT
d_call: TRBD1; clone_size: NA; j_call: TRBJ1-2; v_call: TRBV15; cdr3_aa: CATSRTDGTGKDGYTF; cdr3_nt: TGTGCCACCAGCAGAACGGATGGGACAGGGAAGGATGGCTACACCTTC
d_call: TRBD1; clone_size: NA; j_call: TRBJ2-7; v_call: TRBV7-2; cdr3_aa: CASSLDGTGGKGYEQYF; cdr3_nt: TGTGCCAGCAGCTTAGATGGGACAGGGGGCAAGGGGTACGAGCAGTACTTC